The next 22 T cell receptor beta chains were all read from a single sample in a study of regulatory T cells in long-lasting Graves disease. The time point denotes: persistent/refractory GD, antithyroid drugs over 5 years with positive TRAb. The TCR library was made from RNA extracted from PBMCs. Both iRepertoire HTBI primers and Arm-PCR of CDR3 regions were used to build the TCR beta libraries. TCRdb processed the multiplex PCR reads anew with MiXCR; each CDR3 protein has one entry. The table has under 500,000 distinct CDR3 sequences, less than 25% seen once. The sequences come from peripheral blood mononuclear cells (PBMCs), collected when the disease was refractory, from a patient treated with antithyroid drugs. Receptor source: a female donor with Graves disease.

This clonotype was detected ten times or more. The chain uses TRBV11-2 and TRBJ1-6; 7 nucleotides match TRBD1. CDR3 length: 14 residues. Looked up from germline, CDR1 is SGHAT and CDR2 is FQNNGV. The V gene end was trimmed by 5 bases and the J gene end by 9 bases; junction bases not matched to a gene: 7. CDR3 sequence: CASSVQTGRSPLHF. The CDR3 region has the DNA TGTGCCAGCAGCGTACAGACAGGGCGTTCACCCCTCCACTTT. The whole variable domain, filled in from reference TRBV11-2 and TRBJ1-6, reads EAGVAQSPRYKIIEKRQSVAFWCNPISGHATLYWYQQILGQGPKLLIQFQNNGVVDDSQLPKDRFSAERLKGVDSTLKIQPAKLEDSAVYLCASSVQTGRSPLHFGNGTRLTVT.

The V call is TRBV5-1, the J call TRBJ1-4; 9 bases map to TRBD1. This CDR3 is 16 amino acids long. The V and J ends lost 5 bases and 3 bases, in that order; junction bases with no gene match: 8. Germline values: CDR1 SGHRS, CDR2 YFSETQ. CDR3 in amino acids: CASRRQGDGANEKLFF. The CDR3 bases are TGCGCCAGCAGACGACAGGGGGACGGGGCTAATGAAAAACTGTTTTTT.

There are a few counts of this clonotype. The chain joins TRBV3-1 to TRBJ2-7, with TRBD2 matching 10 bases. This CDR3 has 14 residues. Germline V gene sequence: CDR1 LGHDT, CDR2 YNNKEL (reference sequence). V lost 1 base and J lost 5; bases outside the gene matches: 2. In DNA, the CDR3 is TGTGCCAGCAGCCAAGTAGGACTAGCGGACGAGCAGTACTTC. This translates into CASSQVGLADEQYF.

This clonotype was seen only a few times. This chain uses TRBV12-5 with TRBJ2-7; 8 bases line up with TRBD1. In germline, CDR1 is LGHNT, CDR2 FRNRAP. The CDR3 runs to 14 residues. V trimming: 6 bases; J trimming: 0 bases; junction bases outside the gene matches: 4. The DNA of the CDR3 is TGTGCTAGTGGCCCCGGACAGGGCTCCTACGAGCAGTACTTC. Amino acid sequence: CASGPGQGSYEQYF.

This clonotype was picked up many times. This chain's CDR3 is CSARDLQGYYGYTF. The CDR3 DNA reads as TGCAGTGCTAGAGACTTACAGGGGTACTATGGCTACACCTTC. The V and J genes are TRBV20-1 and TRBJ1-2, with TRBD1 identical over 7 bases. Germline V lookup: CDR1 DFQATT, CDR2 SNEGSKA (reference sequence). The CDR3 runs 14 residues. Trimming took 0 bases from V and 3 from J; bases not matched to a gene: 4.

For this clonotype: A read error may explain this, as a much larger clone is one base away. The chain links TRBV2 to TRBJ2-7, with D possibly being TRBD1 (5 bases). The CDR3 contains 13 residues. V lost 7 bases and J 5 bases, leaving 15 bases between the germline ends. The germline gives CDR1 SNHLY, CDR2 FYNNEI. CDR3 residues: CASTPAWGHEQYF. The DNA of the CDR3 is TGTGCCAGCACCCCGGCGTGGGGCCACGAGCAGTACTTC.

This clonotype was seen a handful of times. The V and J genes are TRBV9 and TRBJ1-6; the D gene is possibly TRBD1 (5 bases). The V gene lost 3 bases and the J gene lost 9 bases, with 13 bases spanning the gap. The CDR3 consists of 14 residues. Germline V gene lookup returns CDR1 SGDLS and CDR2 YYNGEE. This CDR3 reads CASSGERGGSPLHF. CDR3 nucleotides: TGTGCCAGCAGCGGGGAAAGGGGAGGTTCACCCCTCCACTTT.

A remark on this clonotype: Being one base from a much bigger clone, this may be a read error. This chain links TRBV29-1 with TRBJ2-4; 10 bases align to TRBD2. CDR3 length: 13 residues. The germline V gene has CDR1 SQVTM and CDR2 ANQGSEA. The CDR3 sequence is CIVTSGAKNIQYF. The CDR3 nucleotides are TGCATCGTGACTAGCGGGGCCAAAAACATTCAGTACTTC.

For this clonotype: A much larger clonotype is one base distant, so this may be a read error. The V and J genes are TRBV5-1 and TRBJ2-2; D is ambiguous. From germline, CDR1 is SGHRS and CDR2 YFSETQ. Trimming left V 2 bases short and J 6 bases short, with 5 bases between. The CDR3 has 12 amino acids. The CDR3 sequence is CASSFTAGELFF. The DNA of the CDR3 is TGCGCCAGCAGCTTTACGGCCGGGGAGCTGTTTTTT.

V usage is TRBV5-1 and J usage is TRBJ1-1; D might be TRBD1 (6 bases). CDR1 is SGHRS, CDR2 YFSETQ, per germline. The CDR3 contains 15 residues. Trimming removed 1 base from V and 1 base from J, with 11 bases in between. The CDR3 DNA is TGCGCCAGCAGCTTGTACGGGGGCGAGAACACTGAAGCTTTCTTT. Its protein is CASSLYGGENTEAFF.

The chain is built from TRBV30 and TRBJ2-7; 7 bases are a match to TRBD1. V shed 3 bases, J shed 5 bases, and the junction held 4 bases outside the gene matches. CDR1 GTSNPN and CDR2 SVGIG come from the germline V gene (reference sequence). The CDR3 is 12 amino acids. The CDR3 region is CAWSQTGNEQYF. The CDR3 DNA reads TGTGCCTGGAGCCAGACAGGGAACGAGCAGTACTTC.

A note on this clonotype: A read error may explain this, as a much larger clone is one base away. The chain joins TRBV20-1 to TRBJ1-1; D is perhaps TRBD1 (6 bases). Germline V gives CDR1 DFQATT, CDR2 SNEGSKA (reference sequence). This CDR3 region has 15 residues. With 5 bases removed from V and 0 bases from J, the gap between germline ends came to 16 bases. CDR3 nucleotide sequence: TGCAGTGCTCCCCCGGACAGAACGATGAACACTGAAGCTTTCTTT. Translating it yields CSAPPDRTMNTEAFF.

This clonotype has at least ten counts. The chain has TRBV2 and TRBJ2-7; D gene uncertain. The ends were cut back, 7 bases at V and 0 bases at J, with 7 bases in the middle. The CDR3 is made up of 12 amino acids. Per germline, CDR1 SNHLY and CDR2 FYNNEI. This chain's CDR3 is CASNEGSYEQYF. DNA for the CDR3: TGTGCCAGCAACGAAGGCTCCTACGAGCAGTACTTC.

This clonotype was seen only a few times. The CDR3 DNA reads TGTGCCAGCAGCTCCACCGGGACGGGCGACTCTGGGGCCAACGTCCTGACTTTC. It yields the protein CASSSTGTGDSGANVLTF. V usage is TRBV7-9 and J usage is TRBJ2-6; D possibly uses TRBD1 or TRBD2 (5 bases each). The germline CDR1 and CDR2 sequences are SEHNR and FQNEAQ (reference sequence). V lost 4 bases to trimming and J lost 0 bases, with 16 bases between them. CDR3 length: 18 amino acids.

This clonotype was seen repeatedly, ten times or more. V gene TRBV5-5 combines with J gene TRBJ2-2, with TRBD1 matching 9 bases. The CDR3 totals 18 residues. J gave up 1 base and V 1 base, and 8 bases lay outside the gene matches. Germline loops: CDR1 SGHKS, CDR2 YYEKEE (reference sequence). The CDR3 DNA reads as TGTGCCAGCAGCTTGAAGGGACAGGGACTAAGGAACACCGGGGAGCTGTTTTTT. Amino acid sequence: CASSLKGQGLRNTGELFF.

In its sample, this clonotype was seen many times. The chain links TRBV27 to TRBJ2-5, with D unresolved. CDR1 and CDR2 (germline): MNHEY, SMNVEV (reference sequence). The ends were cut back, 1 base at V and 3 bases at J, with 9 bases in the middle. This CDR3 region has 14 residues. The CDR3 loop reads CASSLFFREETQYF. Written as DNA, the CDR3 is TGTGCCAGCAGTTTATTTTTTCGGGAAGAGACCCAGTACTTC.

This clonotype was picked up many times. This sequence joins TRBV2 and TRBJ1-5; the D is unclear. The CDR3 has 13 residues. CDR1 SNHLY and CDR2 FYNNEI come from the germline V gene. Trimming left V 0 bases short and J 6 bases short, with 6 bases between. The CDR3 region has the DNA TGTGCCAGCAGTGAAGCAAAGGTTCAGCCCCAGCATTTT. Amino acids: CASSEAKVQPQHF.

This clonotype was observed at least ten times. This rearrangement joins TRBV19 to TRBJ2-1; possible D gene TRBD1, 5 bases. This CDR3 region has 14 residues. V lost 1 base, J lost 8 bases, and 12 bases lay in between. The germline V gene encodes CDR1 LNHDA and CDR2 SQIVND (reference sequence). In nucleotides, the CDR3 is TGTGCCAGTAGTATAGCAGGGTTGGGTGATGAGCAGTTCTTC. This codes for CASSIAGLGDEQFF. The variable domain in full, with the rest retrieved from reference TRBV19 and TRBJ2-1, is DGGITQSPKYLFRKEGQNVTLSCEQNLNHDAMYWYRQDPGQGLRLIYYSQIVNDFQKGDIAEGYSVSREKKESFPLTVTSAQKNPTAFYLCASSIAGLGDEQFFGPGTRLTVL.

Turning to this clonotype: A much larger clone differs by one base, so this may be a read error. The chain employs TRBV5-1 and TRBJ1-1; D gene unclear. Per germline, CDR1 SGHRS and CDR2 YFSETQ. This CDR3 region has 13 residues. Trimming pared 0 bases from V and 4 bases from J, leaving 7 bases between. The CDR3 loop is CASSLDSPTEAFF. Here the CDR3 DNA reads TGCGCCAGCAGCTTGGACTCACCCACTGAAGCTTTCTTT.

The CDR3 protein is CSASISRGANVLTF. The CDR3 region has the DNA TGCAGTGCTAGCATTTCGAGAGGGGCCAACGTCCTGACTTTC. The chain has TRBV20-1 and TRBJ2-6; D is unclear. Trimming left V 3 bases short and J 4 bases short, with 10 bases between. The CDR3 is made up of 14 amino acids. Germline lookup yields CDR1 DFQATT and CDR2 SNEGSKA (reference sequence).

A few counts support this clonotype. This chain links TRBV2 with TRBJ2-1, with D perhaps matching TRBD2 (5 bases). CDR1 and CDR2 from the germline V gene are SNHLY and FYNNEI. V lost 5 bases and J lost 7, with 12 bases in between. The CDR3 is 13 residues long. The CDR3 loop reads CASSQLRGNEQFF. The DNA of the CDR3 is TGTGCCAGCAGTCAACTTCGGGGTAATGAGCAGTTCTTC.

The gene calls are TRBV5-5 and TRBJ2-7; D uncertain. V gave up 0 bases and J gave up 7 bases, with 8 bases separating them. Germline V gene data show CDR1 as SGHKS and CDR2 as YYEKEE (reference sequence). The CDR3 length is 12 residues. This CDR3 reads CASSLGVSEQYF. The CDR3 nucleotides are TGTGCCAGCAGCTTGGGGGTTTCGGAGCAGTACTTC. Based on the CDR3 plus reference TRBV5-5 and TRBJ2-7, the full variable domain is DAGVTQSPTHLIKTRGQQVTLRCSPISGHKSVSWYQQVLGQGPQFIFQYYEKEERGRGNFPDRFSARQFPNYSSELNVNALLLGDSALYLCASSLGVSEQYFGPGTRLTVT.